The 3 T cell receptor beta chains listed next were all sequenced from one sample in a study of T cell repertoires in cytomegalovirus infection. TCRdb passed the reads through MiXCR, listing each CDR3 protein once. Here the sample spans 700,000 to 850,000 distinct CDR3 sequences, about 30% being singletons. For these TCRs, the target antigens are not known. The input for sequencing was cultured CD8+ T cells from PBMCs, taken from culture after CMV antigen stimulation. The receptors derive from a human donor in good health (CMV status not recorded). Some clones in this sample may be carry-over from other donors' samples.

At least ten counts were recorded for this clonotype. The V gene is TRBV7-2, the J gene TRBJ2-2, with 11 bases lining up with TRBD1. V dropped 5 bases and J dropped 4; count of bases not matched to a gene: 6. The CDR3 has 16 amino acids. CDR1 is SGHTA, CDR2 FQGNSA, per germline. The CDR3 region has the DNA TGTGCCAGCAGCGGGCGGGACAGGGGGTTCACCGGGGAGCTGTTTTTT. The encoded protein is CASSGRDRGFTGELFF.

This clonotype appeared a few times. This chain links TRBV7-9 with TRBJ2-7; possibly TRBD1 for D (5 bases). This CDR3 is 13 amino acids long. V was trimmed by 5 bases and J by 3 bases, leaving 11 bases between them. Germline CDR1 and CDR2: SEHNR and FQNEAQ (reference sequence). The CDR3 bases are TGTGCCAGCAGCCCGACAGAGAACTACGAGCAGTACTTC. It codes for CASSPTENYEQYF. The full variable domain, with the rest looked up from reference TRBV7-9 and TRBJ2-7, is DTGVSQNPRHKITKRGQNVTFRCDPISEHNRLYWYRQTLGQGPEFLTYFQNEAQLEKSRLLSDRFSAERPKGSFSTLEIQRTEQGDSAMYLCASSPTENYEQYFGPGTRLTVT.

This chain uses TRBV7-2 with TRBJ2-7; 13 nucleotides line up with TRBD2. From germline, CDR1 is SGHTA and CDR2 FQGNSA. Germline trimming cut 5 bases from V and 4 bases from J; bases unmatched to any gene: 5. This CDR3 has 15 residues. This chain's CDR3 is CASSRGLAGVYEQYF. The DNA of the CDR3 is TGTGCCAGCAGCCGCGGACTAGCGGGGGTTTACGAGCAGTACTTC.